The text below deals with one T cell receptor (beta chain). Its antigen is not identified. Primers for the PCR totalled 60 Vbeta and 13 Jbeta. Data came from immunoSEQ multiplex PCR; TCRdb stores just in-frame clones and leaves some out. The sample records 100,000 to 150,000 clones, about 71% being singletons. The data derive from a study of cytomegalovirus exposure and HLA in healthy donors. The wider study: In a previous analysis, 117 million unique TCR beta sequences were found from 150 million to 200 million T cells.

Study-wide results and caveats: Per published reports, the classifier diagnosed cytomegalovirus status with high specificity and sensitivity. Later analysis associated a missense DCLRE1C variant with TCR beta V- and J-gene trimming. HLA alleles were associated with 17,000 or so TCR beta sequences in a later analysis at 0.05 false discovery rate.

The CDR3 sequence is 15 residues long. The V gene's germline CDR1 is SGHDT and CDR2 YYEEEE. V shed 1 base and J 8 bases; nucleotides not matched to a gene: 9. Sequenced material: PBMCs. The sequence derives from a woman between 45 and 60 years old in good health and CMV-seronegative. V and J are TRBV5-6 and TRBJ2-1, with TRBD1 matching over 7 bases. This CDR3 is CASSLFAGGRDEQFF. CDR3 coding DNA: TGTGCCAGCAGCTTGTTCGCAGGGGGTCGGGATGAGCAGTTCTTC.